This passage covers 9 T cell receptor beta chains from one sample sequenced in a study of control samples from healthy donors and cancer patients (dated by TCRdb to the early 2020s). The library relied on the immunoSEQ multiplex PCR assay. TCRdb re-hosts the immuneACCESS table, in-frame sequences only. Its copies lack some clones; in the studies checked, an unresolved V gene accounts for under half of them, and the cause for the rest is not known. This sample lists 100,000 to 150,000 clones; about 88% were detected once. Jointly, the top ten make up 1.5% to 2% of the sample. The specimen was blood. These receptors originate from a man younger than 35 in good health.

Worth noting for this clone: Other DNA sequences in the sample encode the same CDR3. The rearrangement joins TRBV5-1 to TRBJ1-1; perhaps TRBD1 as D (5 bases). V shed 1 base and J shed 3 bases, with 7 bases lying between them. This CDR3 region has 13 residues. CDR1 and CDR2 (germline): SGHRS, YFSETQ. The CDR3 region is CASSLTGDTEAFF. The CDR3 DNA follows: TGCGCCAGCAGCTTGACGGGGGACACTGAAGCTTTCTTT.

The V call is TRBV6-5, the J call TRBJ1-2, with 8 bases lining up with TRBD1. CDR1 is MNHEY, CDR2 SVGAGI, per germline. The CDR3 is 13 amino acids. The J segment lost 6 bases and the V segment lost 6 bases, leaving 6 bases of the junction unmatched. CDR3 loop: CASRWTQGDGYTF. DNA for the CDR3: TGTGCCAGCAGATGGACACAGGGGGATGGCTACACCTTC.

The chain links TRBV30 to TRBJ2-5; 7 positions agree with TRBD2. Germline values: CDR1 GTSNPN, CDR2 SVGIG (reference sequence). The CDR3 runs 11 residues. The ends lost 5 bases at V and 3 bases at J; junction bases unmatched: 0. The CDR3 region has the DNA TGTGCCTGGCGGGGGGAAGAGACCCAGTACTTC. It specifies CAWRGEETQYF.

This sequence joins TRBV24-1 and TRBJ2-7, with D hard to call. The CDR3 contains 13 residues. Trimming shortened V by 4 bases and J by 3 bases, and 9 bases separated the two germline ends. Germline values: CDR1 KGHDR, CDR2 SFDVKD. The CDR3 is CATSDSRLYEQYF. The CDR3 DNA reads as TGTGCCACCAGTGACTCTAGACTCTACGAGCAGTACTTC.

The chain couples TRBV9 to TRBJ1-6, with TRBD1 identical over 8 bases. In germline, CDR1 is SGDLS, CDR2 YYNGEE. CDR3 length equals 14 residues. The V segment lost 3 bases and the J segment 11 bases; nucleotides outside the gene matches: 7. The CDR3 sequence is CASSAHDRGTPLHF. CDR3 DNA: TGTGCCAGCAGCGCCCACGACAGGGGAACACCCCTCCACTTT.

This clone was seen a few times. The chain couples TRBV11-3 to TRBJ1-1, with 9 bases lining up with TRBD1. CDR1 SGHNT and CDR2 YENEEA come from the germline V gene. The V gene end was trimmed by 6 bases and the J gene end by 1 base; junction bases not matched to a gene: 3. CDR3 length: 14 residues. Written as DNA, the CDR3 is TGTGCCAGCAGGGGGACAGGGCCGAACACTGAAGCTTTCTTT. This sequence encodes CASRGTGPNTEAFF.

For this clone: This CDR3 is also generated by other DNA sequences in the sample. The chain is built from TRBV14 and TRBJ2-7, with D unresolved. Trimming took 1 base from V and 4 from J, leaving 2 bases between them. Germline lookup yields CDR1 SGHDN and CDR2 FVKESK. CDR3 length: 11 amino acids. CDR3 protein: CASSQAYEQYF. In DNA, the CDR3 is TGTGCCAGCAGCCAAGCTTACGAGCAGTACTTC.

CDR3 loop: CATSEPIGNEQFF. As DNA, the CDR3 is TGTGCCACCAGTGAGCCCATAGGGAATGAGCAGTTCTTC. The gene calls are TRBV24-1 and TRBJ2-1, with no clear D. The CDR3 is 13 amino acids. Germline CDR1 KGHDR, CDR2 SFDVKD. V gave up 4 bases and J gave up 7 bases, with 10 bases separating them.

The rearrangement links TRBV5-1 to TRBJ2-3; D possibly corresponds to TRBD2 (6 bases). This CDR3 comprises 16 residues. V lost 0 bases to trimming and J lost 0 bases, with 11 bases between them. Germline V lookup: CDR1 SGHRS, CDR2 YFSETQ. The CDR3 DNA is TGCGCCAGCAGCTTGGAACCCAGCGGGAGCACAGATACGCAGTATTTT. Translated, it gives CASSLEPSGSTDTQYF.